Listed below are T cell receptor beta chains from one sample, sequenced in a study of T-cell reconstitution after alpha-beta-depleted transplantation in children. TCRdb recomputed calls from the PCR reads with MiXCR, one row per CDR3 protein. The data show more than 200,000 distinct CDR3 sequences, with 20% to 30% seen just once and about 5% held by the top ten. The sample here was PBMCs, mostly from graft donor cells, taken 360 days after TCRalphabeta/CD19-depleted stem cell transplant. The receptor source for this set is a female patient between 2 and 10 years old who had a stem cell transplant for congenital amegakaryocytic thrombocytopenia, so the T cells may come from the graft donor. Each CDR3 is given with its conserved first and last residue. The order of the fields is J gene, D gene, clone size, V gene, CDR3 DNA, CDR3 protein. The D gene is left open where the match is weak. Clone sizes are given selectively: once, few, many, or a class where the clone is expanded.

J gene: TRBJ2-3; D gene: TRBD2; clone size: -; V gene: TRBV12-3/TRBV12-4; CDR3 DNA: TGTGCCAGCAGTTGGGGACTAGCGACAGATACGCAGTATTTT; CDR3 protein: CASSWGLATDTQYF
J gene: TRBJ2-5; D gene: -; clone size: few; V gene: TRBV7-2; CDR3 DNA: TGTGCCAGCAGCTCCTCGTACCAAGAGACCCAGTACTTC; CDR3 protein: CASSSSYQETQYF
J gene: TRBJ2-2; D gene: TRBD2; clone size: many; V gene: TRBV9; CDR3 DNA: TGTGCCAGCACCGGGCTGGCGGGAGGAAGGACCGGGGAGCTGTTTTTT; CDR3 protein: CASTGLAGGRTGELFF
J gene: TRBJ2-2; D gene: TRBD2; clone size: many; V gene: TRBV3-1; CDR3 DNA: TGTGCCAGCAGCCAAACTAGCGGGGGCGGGGAGCTGTTTTTT; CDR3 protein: CASSQTSGGGELFF
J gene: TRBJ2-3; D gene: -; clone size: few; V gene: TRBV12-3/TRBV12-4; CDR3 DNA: TGTGCCAGCAGTTTACTTCATGGGGATACGCAGTATTTT; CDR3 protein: CASSLLHGDTQYF
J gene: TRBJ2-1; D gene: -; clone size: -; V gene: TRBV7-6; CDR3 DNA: TGTGCCAGCAGCTTACTTCGGGCTGCGGGGTCCGGGCGCCTCTACAATGAGCAGTTCTTC; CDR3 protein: CASSLLRAAGSGRLYNEQFF
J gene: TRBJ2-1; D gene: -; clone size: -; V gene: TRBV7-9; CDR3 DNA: TGTGCCAGCAGCTTACATGGGAGAGCATATAAGAATGAGCAGTTCTTC; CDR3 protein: CASSLHGRAYKNEQFF
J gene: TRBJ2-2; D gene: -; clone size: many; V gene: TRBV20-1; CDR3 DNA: TGCAGTGCTAGGGCGCGGGGGAACACCGGGGAGCTGTTTTTT; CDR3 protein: CSARARGNTGELFF
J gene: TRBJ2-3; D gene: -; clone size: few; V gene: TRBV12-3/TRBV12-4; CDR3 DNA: TGTGCCAGCAGTTTAGGTCCTAGCGCCACGGCCTGGGATACGCAGTATTTT; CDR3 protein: CASSLGPSATAWDTQYF
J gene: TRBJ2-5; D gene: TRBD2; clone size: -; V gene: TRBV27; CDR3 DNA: TGTGCCAGGCTGACGGGACTAGCGGGAGTAATTGCAGAGACCCAGTACTTC; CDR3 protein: CARLTGLAGVIAETQYF
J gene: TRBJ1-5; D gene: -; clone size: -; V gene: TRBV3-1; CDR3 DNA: TGTGCCAGCAGTTTCGGGAGGGATCAGCCCCAGCATTTT; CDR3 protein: CASSFGRDQPQHF
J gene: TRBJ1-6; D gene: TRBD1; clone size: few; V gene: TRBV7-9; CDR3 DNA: TGTGCCAGCAGCTTCGTCCCGACAGGGCCCCGGTCACCCCTCCACTTT; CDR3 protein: CASSFVPTGPRSPLHF
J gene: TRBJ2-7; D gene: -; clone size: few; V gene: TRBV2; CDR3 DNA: TGTGCCAGCAGTGAGATGGCAGGGCTTTACGAGCAGTACTTC; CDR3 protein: CASSEMAGLYEQYF
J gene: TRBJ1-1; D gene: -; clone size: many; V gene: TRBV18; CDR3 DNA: TGTGCCAGCTCAAAAATGAACACTGAAGCTTTCTTT; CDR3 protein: CASSKMNTEAFF
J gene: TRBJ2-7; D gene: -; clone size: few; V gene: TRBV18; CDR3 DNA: TGTGCCAGCTCACCTACAAACCTCCATTACGAGCAGTACTTC; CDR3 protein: CASSPTNLHYEQYF
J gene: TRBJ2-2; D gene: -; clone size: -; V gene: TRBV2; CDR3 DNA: TGTGCCAGCGGCGGTGGGGGGGAGCTGTTTTTT; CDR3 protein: CASGGGGELFF
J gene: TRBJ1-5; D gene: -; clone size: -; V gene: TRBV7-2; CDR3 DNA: TGTGCCAGCAGCTTTAATAATCAGCCCCAGCATTTT; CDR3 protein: CASSFNNQPQHF
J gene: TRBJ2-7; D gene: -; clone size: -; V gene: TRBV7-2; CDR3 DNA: TGTGCCAGCAGTAAAAGTGGCGGGGTGCCTTCCTACGAGCAGTACTTC; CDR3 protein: CASSKSGGVPSYEQYF
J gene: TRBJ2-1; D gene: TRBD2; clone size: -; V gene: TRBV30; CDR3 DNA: TGTGCCTGGAGTCGCTCCCGTAAGACTAGCGGGCGCTTTACGGATGAGCAGTTCTTC; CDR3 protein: CAWSRSRKTSGRFTDEQFF
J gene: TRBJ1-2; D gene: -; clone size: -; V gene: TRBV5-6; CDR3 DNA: TGTGCCAGCAGCTTGCCGAGATGGGCCCCTGCTCACTATGGCTACACCTTC; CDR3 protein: CASSLPRWAPAHYGYTF